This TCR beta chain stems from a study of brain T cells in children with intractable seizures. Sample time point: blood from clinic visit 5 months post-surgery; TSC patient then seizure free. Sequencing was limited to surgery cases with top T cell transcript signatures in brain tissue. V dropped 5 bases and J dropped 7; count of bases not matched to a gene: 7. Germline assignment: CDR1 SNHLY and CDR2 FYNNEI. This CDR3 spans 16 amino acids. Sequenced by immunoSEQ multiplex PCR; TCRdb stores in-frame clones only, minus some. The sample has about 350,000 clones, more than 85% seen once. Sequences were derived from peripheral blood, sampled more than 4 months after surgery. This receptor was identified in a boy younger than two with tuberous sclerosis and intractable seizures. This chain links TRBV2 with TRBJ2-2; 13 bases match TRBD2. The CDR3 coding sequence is TGTGCCAGCAGTAAAACTAGCGGGGGGGCCGACGGGGAGCTGTTTTTT. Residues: CASSKTSGGADGELFF.